This T cell receptor (beta chain) was recorded in a study of T cell responses to AZD1222 COVID-19 vaccine. The method was immunoSEQ multiplex PCR; TCRdb's version includes in-frame clones alone and lacks a portion of them. Here the sample spans 100,000 to 150,000 clones, 75% to 95% being singletons. Germline V gene sequence: CDR1 SGHDT, CDR2 YYEEEE. V lost 5 bases and J lost 4; bases outside the gene matches: 5. The CDR3 is 13 residues long. This receptor was taken from an adult in good health. The sample was peripheral blood, taken on day 0 of AZD1222 vaccination. The chain carries TRBV5-6 and TRBJ2-7; 8 positions match TRBD1. The DNA for the CDR3 is TGTGCCAGCAGTCGACAGGGGAAATACGAGCAGTACTTC. Its protein is CASSRQGKYEQYF. Based on the CDR3 plus reference TRBV5-6 and TRBJ2-7, the full variable domain is DAGVTQSPTHLIKTRGQQVTLRCSPKSGHDTVSWYQQALGQGPQFIFQYYEEEERQRGNFPDRFSGHQFPNYSSELNVNALLLGDSALYLCASSRQGKYEQYFGPGTRLTVT.